This T cell receptor beta chain was captured by sequencing in a study of shared clonotypes between healthy human individuals. TCRdb's copy holds only in-frame clones and misses some; the assay was immunoSEQ multiplex PCR. Of 2 million to 2.5 million clones listed, over 85% are singletons. Every donor was a Caucasian adult from Nashville, Tennessee. The receptor was derived from a man aged 18 to 30 in good health. Some clones in this sample may be carry-over from other donors' samples. Specimen: naive CD4+ T cells from PBMCs. Subset noted: CD45RA+ positively selected.

The CDR3 nucleotides read TGCGCCAGCCCCCCGCGGGACAGGGATCCCGCAACTAATGAAAAACTGTTTTTT. Its translation: CASPPRDRDPATNEKLFF. This rearrangement joins TRBV10-1 to TRBJ1-4; 9 bases fit TRBD1. The CDR3 loop spans 18 amino acids. Looked up from germline, CDR1 is WNHNN and CDR2 is SYGVQD (reference sequence). V shed 8 bases, J shed 0 bases, and the junction held 13 bases outside the gene matches.